Listed here are 10 T cell receptor beta chains from one sample, sequenced in a study of CD8+CD57+ T cells in acquired aplastic anemia. The template used for profiling TCR beta VDJ and CDR3 was genomic DNA. TCRdb passed the reads through MiXCR, listing each CDR3 protein once. Altogether just over 150,000 distinct CDR3 sequences are present, around half being singletons, with the ten largest covering more than 30%. CD8+CD57+ cell expansion, shown by flow cytometry, had occurred in the patients selected for sequencing. Sequenced: sorted CD4+, CD8+, or CD8+CD57+ T cells (not recorded which) from PBMCs. The source of these receptors is a human donor with aplastic anemia.

This clonotype was seen repeatedly, ten times or more. The V gene is TRBV11-1, the J gene TRBJ2-7; D call uncertain. The V and J ends lost 3 bases and 0 bases respectively, with 12 bases between them. Germline CDR1 reads SGHAT; CDR2 reads FQDESV (reference sequence). There are 15 residues in the CDR3. CDR3 residues: CASSFGRSSSYEQYF. The CDR3 DNA follows: TGTGCCAGCAGCTTTGGACGGTCCAGCTCCTACGAGCAGTACTTC.

V usage is TRBV2 and J usage is TRBJ1-4; TRBD1 might be the D (5 bases). The CDR3 runs to 15 residues. V was shortened by 5 bases and J by 2 bases, with 12 bases between the two germline ends. Germline CDR1 SNHLY, CDR2 FYNNEI. Here the CDR3 reads CASSSTGRTNEKLFF. The DNA of the CDR3 is TGTGCCAGCAGTTCCACGGGACGTACTAATGAAAAACTGTTTTTT.

This clonotype has just one count. A much larger clone lies a single base off, so this may be a read error. CDR3 residues: CACSYSTTPYEQYF. In nucleotides, the CDR3 is TGTGCCTGCAGTTACTCCACGACTCCCTACGAGCAGTACTTC. The genes are TRBV6-5 and TRBJ2-7; D remains unclear. Looked up from germline, CDR1 is MNHEY and CDR2 is SVGAGI. The CDR3 totals 14 residues.

This clonotype was recorded many times. This CDR3 is CASSIVGQGTDEQYF. The CDR3 DNA sequence: TGTGCCAGTAGTATAGTTGGACAGGGAACAGACGAGCAGTACTTC. This chain joins TRBV19 and TRBJ2-7, with 8 positions matching TRBD1. The CDR3 has 15 amino acids. J lost 5 bases, V lost 1 base, and 7 bases had no gene match. Germline V gene data show CDR1 as LNHDA and CDR2 as SQIVND (reference sequence).

This clonotype was seen ten or more times. The chain employs TRBV5-1 and TRBJ2-1, with a possible D match to TRBD1 (5 bases). Germline loops: CDR1 SGHRS, CDR2 YFSETQ. The V end lost 4 bases, the J end lost 8 bases, and 13 bases lay between the germline ends. This CDR3 contains 13 residues. CDR3 DNA: TGCGCCAGCAGCGGACCGATAGGGGATGAGCAGTTCTTC. Encoded protein: CASSGPIGDEQFF. The whole variable domain, remainder taken from reference TRBV5-1 and TRBJ2-1, is KAGVTQTPRYLIKTRGQQVTLSCSPISGHRSVSWYQQTPGQGLQFLFEYFSETQRNKGNFPGRFSGRQFSNSRSEMNVSTLELGDSALYLCASSGPIGDEQFFGPGTRLTVL.

This clonotype showed up many times. This chain connects TRBV19 to TRBJ2-7; either TRBD1 or TRBD2 may fit D (5 bases each). The germline V gene encodes CDR1 LNHDA and CDR2 SQIVND (reference sequence). The CDR3 is 15 residues long. Deletions cut 5 bases from V and 1 base from J, with 15 bases between. The CDR3 nucleotides read TGTGCCAGTAGTGTCACCGGGGCTCGGTCCTACGAGCAGTACTTC. Protein: CASSVTGARSYEQYF.

CDR3 protein: CASSSGTGSTQPQHF. CDR3 DNA sequence: TGTGCCAGCAGTTCCGGGACAGGGTCGACTCAGCCCCAGCATTTT. This chain links TRBV6-5 with TRBJ1-5, with TRBD1 identical over 9 bases. The CDR3 consists of 15 residues. V shed 4 bases, J shed 6 bases, and the junction held 7 bases outside the gene matches. Germline CDR1 MNHEY, CDR2 SVGAGI.

The chain combines TRBV11-3 with TRBJ2-7; D remains unclear. This CDR3 is built from 14 residues. Trimming removed 5 bases from V and 1 base from J, with 12 bases in between. CDR1 and CDR2 (germline): SGHNT, YENEEA. Written as DNA, the CDR3 is TGTGCCAGCAGCCAAGAAGGTTTTTCCTACGAGCAGTACTTC. Its translation: CASSQEGFSYEQYF.

A single count supports this clonotype. The chain combines TRBV24-1 with TRBJ2-1; D uncertain. Trimming stripped 3 bases from V and 9 bases from J, with 20 bases between. Germline V CDR1 and CDR2: KGHDR, SFDVKD. This CDR3 has 16 amino acids. The CDR3 DNA follows: TGTGCCACCAGTGATACGGTACCATCGTACATCAGTGAGCAGTTCTTC. This gives the protein CATSDTVPSYISEQFF.

The table lists this clonotype with a few counts. J is TRBJ2-6 and V is TRBV25-1; no definite D call. Germline CDR1 MGHDK, CDR2 SYGVNS. Trimming cost V 6 bases and J 0 bases, with 3 bases left between them. This CDR3 spans 13 amino acids. The CDR3 bases are TGTGCCAGCAGGAACTCTGGGGCCAACGTCCTGACTTTC. This sequence encodes CASRNSGANVLTF.